Below are 29 T cell receptor beta chains sequenced from a single sample in a study of blood T cells in healthy people across ages. A second roughly 6 to 12 cycle PCR used barcoded and J-beta primers. In TCRdb, the 5' RACE reads were re-called with MiXCR into one record per CDR3 protein. Altogether about 1,800,000 distinct CDR3 sequences are present, under 30% being singletons, with the ten largest covering about 7.7%. The specimen sequenced was blood. The source is a woman in her twenties or thirties in good health.

There are many counts of this clonotype. This chain uses TRBV15 with TRBJ2-7; 7 nucleotides match TRBD1. Germline V CDR1 and CDR2: LNHNV, YYDKDF (reference sequence). Germline trimming cut 1 base from V and 3 bases from J; bases unmatched to any gene: 9. The CDR3 has 16 residues. CDR3 loop: CATSRATGDSFYEQYF. CDR3 coding DNA: TGTGCCACCAGCAGAGCGACCGGGGACAGCTTCTACGAGCAGTACTTC.

For this clonotype: Since a much larger clone is just one base distant, this may be a read error. The gene calls are TRBV29-1 and TRBJ2-1; 12 nucleotides agree with TRBD1. Germline-derived CDR1 and CDR2 are SQVTM and ANQGSEA. The trim removed 4 bases at V and 8 bases at J, leaving 6 bases unmatched. This CDR3 has 14 amino acids. CDR3: CSVVGQGARYEQFF. The CDR3 nucleotides are TGCAGCGTTGTGGGACAGGGGGCAAGGTATGAGCAGTTCTTC.

The chain carries TRBV4-2 and TRBJ1-5; D might be TRBD1 (6 bases). Germline CDR1 and CDR2: LGHNA and YNFKEQ. With 1 base removed from V and 11 bases from J, the gap between germline ends came to 18 bases. The CDR3 sequence is 15 residues long. CDR3 amino acids: CASSQGDRSGQSQHF. The CDR3 nucleotides read TGTGCCAGCAGCCAAGGTGACAGGTCCGGACAGTCCCAGCATTTT.

In its sample, this clonotype was seen many times. The chain combines TRBV7-2 with TRBJ2-1, with D possibly TRBD2 on 6 matching bases. Looked up from germline, CDR1 is SGHTA and CDR2 is FQGNSA. V was trimmed by 5 bases and J by 0 bases, leaving 14 bases between them. The length of the CDR3 is 16 residues. The CDR3 sequence is CASSRGADFSYNEQFF. In nucleotides, the CDR3 is TGTGCCAGCAGCCGCGGGGCAGACTTCTCCTACAATGAGCAGTTCTTC. The variable domain in full, with the rest retrieved from reference TRBV7-2 and TRBJ2-1, is GAGVSQSPSNKVTEKGKDVELRCDPISGHTALYWYRQSLGQGLEFLIYFQGNSAPDKSGLPSDRFSAERTGGSVSTLTIQRTQQEDSAVYLCASSRGADFSYNEQFFGPGTRLTVL.

V gene TRBV4-1 combines with J gene TRBJ2-1; 10 nucleotides align to TRBD2. This CDR3 is built from 15 residues. The germline CDR1 and CDR2 sequences are MGHRA and YSYEKL. V dropped 3 bases and J dropped 9; count of bases not matched to a gene: 8. Here the CDR3 reads CASSHPAGGPGEQFF. The CDR3 DNA sequence: TGCGCCAGCAGCCACCCAGCGGGGGGGCCCGGTGAGCAGTTCTTC.

The chain uses TRBV7-2 and TRBJ2-7, with TRBD1 as a possible D gene (6 bases). The CDR3 is 16 residues long. Germline V gene data show CDR1 as SGHTA and CDR2 as FQGNSA. V shed 0 bases and J shed 2 bases, with 14 bases lying between them. CDR3 DNA: TGTGCCAGCAGCTTAGCTCACAGGGTTAGGGCCTACGAGCAGTACTTC. It encodes CASSLAHRVRAYEQYF.

The chain links TRBV7-9 to TRBJ2-1; 12 positions agree with TRBD2. This CDR3 comprises 15 residues. Trimming cost V 4 bases and J 8 bases; bases outside gene matches: 6. Germline-derived CDR1 and CDR2 are SEHNR and FQNEAQ (reference sequence). The CDR3 is CASSSSGGAGDEQFF. The DNA for the CDR3 is TGTGCCAGCAGCTCTAGCGGGGGGGCCGGAGATGAGCAGTTCTTC.

The rearrangement uses TRBV3-1 and TRBJ1-2, with D unclear. V gave up 1 base and J gave up 4 bases, with 13 bases separating them. The CDR3 is 15 residues long. The germline gives CDR1 LGHDT, CDR2 YNNKEL (reference sequence). The CDR3 DNA sequence: TGTGCCAGCAGCCAAGTTTATACGGTGCCCTATGGCTACACCTTC. Translating gives CASSQVYTVPYGYTF.

The V gene is TRBV20-1, the J gene TRBJ1-2, with D possibly matching TRBD1 (6 bases). The CDR3 runs 13 residues. Germline CDR1 DFQATT, CDR2 SNEGSKA (reference sequence). V lost 2 bases to trimming and J lost 7 bases, with 14 bases between them. CDR3 nucleotides: TGCAGTGCTAGACCGATAAGCAGGGGTGGCTACACCTTC. Amino acid sequence: CSARPISRGGYTF.

This clonotype occurred many times. The chain combines TRBV15 with TRBJ2-4; a possible D gene is TRBD1 (6 bases). This CDR3 is 15 amino acids long. The germline V gene encodes CDR1 LNHNV and CDR2 YYDKDF (reference sequence). The germline V and J ends were trimmed by 1 base and 1 base, with 8 bases remaining between them. The CDR3 coding sequence is TGTGCCACCAGCAGAGTCGACAGGGCCAAAAACATTCAGTACTTC. Translated, it gives CATSRVDRAKNIQYF. The whole variable domain, remainder taken from reference TRBV15 and TRBJ2-4, is DAMVIQNPRYQVTQFGKPVTLSCSQTLNHNVMYWYQQKSSQAPKLLFHYYDKDFNNEADTPDNFQSRRPNTSFCFLDIRSPGLGDTAMYLCATSRVDRAKNIQYFGAGTRLSVL.

This clonotype has only a few counts. This may be a read error, as it is one base from a much larger clone. This chain links TRBV29-1 with TRBJ2-7; 8 bases align to TRBD1. CDR1 and CDR2 (germline): SQVTM, ANQGSEA. This CDR3 is built from 12 residues. V shed 7 bases and J 5 bases; nucleotides not matched to a gene: 7. The DNA for the CDR3 is TGCAGCGCATGGACAGGGCTGGACGAGCAGTACTTC. Its protein product is CSAWTGLDEQYF.

This clonotype was seen more than once but under ten times. CDR3 sequence: CASSLSRGVSNQPQHF. In DNA, the CDR3 is TGTGCCAGCAGCTTGAGCAGGGGTGTAAGCAATCAGCCCCAGCATTTT. The chain has TRBV5-6 and TRBJ1-5; the D gene is possibly TRBD1 (6 bases). CDR1 and CDR2 (germline): SGHDT, YYEEEE. The CDR3 contains 16 residues. V lost 1 base to trimming and J lost 1 base, with 12 bases between them.

The chain has TRBV4-3 and TRBJ2-7; D call uncertain. Germline lookup yields CDR1 LGHNA and CDR2 YSLEER. CDR3 length equals 15 residues. Trimming took off 0 bases at V and 2 bases at J, with 11 bases between the two ends. CDR3: CASSQEVWAAYEQYF. The CDR3 DNA reads as TGCGCCAGCAGCCAAGAGGTTTGGGCCGCCTACGAGCAGTACTTC.

V gene TRBV19 combines with J gene TRBJ2-5; a weak D match, TRBD2 (5 bases). The CDR3 is 15 amino acids. The germline CDR1 and CDR2 sequences are LNHDA and SQIVND (reference sequence). Trimming left V 10 bases short and J 2 bases short, with 20 bases between. CDR3 residues: CATQGGSSGQETQYF. The CDR3 DNA reads TGTGCCACCCAAGGAGGCTCCTCTGGGCAAGAGACCCAGTACTTC.

This chain joins TRBV9 and TRBJ2-5; TRBD1 or TRBD2 may be the D gene (5 bases each). The V and J ends lost 1 base and 11 bases respectively, with 21 bases between them. This CDR3 has 15 residues. Germline V gene data show CDR1 as SGDLS and CDR2 as YYNGEE. DNA for the CDR3: TGTGCCAGCAGCGTATCGTGGGGGAAATCCAATGAGCAGTACTTC. Its protein is CASSVSWGKSNEQYF.

The chain employs TRBV5-6 and TRBJ2-3; D ambiguous. V was shortened by 2 bases and J by 2 bases, with 9 bases between the two germline ends. CDR3 length equals 14 residues. The germline V gene encodes CDR1 SGHDT and CDR2 YYEEEE. For the CDR3, the DNA is TGTGCCAGCAGCTTTGGCAGGACCACAGATACGCAGTATTTT. This encodes CASSFGRTTDTQYF. Variable domain in full (rest from reference TRBV5-6 and TRBJ2-3): DAGVTQSPTHLIKTRGQQVTLRCSPKSGHDTVSWYQQALGQGPQFIFQYYEEEERQRGNFPDRFSGHQFPNYSSELNVNALLLGDSALYLCASSFGRTTDTQYFGPGTRLTVL.

This clonotype was recorded at least ten times. The rearrangement links TRBV4-1 to TRBJ1-2, with 9 bases that match TRBD1. The ends lost 3 bases at V and 4 bases at J; junction bases unmatched: 3. Germline CDR1 reads MGHRA; CDR2 reads YSYEKL. This CDR3 region has 14 residues. The CDR3 reads CASSQPDRGYGYTF. The CDR3 region has the DNA TGCGCCAGCAGCCAGCCGGACAGGGGCTATGGCTACACCTTC.

On this clonotype itself: A much larger clone lies a single base off, so this may be a read error. The V gene is TRBV24-1, the J gene TRBJ2-1; a possible D gene is TRBD1 (6 bases). The CDR3 sequence is 15 residues long. The V gene lost 0 bases and the J gene lost 13 bases, with 18 bases spanning the gap. Germline V gene data show CDR1 as KGHDR and CDR2 as SFDVKD. The CDR3 DNA sequence: TGTGCCACCAGTGATTTGAGTGACAGGAAGGAGACCCAGTTCTTC. Protein sequence: CATSDLSDRKETQFF.

The chain combines TRBV5-1 with TRBJ2-3, with 7 nucleotides matching TRBD2. Germline V gives CDR1 SGHRS, CDR2 YFSETQ. V gave up 6 bases and J gave up 7 bases; unmatched junction bases: 8. This CDR3 has 13 amino acids. The CDR3 coding sequence is TGCGCCAGCACCCCAACTAGCGCTAATACGCAGTATTTT. This sequence encodes CASTPTSANTQYF.

The chain uses TRBV29-1 and TRBJ2-3, with D unclear. With 7 bases removed from V and 6 bases from J, the gap between germline ends came to 8 bases. CDR1 is SQVTM and CDR2 is ANQGSEA in the germline V gene. There are 10 residues in the CDR3. The CDR3 reads CSAVGDTQYF. In nucleotides, the CDR3 is TGCAGCGCCGTGGGGGATACGCAGTATTTT.

The sample holds a few counts of this clonotype. This rearrangement joins TRBV29-1 to TRBJ1-5, with D hard to call. There are 12 residues in the CDR3. Trimming removed 7 bases at V and 3 bases at J, with 10 bases between. Germline CDR1 SQVTM, CDR2 ANQGSEA. As DNA, the CDR3 is TGCAGCGCAGCGGCTCTCAATCAGCCCCAGCATTTT. It translates to CSAAALNQPQHF.

This clonotype was found a few times. The rearrangement uses TRBV7-2 and TRBJ2-3, with TRBD2 matching over 12 bases. The CDR3 length is 16 residues. V gave up 5 bases and J gave up 4 bases; unmatched junction bases: 7. Germline CDR1 is SGHTA and CDR2 is FQGNSA. The CDR3 here is CASSPGTSGLADTQYF. In nucleotides, the CDR3 is TGTGCCAGCAGCCCGGGGACTAGCGGGTTAGCAGATACGCAGTATTTT. Looking up the rest from reference TRBV7-2 and TRBJ2-3 gives the full variable domain: GAGVSQSPSNKVTEKGKDVELRCDPISGHTALYWYRQSLGQGLEFLIYFQGNSAPDKSGLPSDRFSAERTGGSVSTLTIQRTQQEDSAVYLCASSPGTSGLADTQYFGPGTRLTVL.

This clonotype was found a few times. With a much larger clone just one base away, this may be a read error. The chain recombines TRBV6-5 with TRBJ2-5; D unresolved. Germline V gene lookup returns CDR1 MNHEY and CDR2 SVGAGI. V was clipped by 6 bases and J by 9 bases, with 17 bases between them. CDR3 length equals 13 residues. CDR3 nucleotide sequence: TGTGCCAGCAGACGCTCGTCCTCGGAGTCCCAGTACTTC. Amino acid sequence: CASRRSSSESQYF.

The rearrangement uses TRBV20-1 and TRBJ2-1, with 8 bases aligning to TRBD2. Matching the DNA end better, TRBJ2-7 makes the J call doubtful. This CDR3 has 16 amino acids. CDR1 is DFQATT and CDR2 is SNEGSKA in the germline V gene (reference sequence). The CDR3 reads CSARDGRGGTYNEQYF. The CDR3 DNA sequence: TGCAGTGCTAGAGATGGTCGGGGGGGCACCTACAATGAGCAGTACTTC.

This sequence joins TRBV20-1 and TRBJ2-3; possibly TRBD2 for D (5 bases). V lost 6 bases to trimming and J lost 2 bases, with 15 bases between them. Germline V gene sequence: CDR1 DFQATT, CDR2 SNEGSKA (reference sequence). The CDR3 loop spans 14 amino acids. The DNA for the CDR3 is TGCAGTGCGGAGGACGGGGAATACACAGATACGCAGTATTTT. Its translation: CSAEDGEYTDTQYF.

CDR3 region: CASSRLGTGSSNEQYF. The CDR3 nucleotides read TGTGCCAGCAGTCGTTTAGGGACGGGCTCCTCCAATGAGCAGTACTTC. The chain combines TRBV27 with TRBJ2-7, with D possibly being TRBD1 or TRBD2 (5 bases each). Trimming pared 5 bases from V and 7 bases from J, leaving 24 bases between. Germline V lookup: CDR1 MNHEY, CDR2 SMNVEV (reference sequence). This CDR3 has 16 residues.

In its sample, this clonotype was seen many times. This rearrangement joins TRBV20-1 to TRBJ1-2, with TRBD1 as a possible D gene (5 bases). The V gene's germline CDR1 is DFQATT and CDR2 SNEGSKA (reference sequence). V was trimmed by 0 bases and J by 6 bases, leaving 11 bases between them. CDR3 length: 13 amino acids. The CDR3 DNA is TGCAGTGCTAGAGAAGGCAGGGTGGATGGCTACACCTTC. Its translation: CSAREGRVDGYTF.

CDR3 residues: CATSDNRDRNYEQYF. The CDR3 bases are TGTGCCACCAGTGACAACCGGGACAGGAACTACGAGCAGTACTTC. The V gene is TRBV24-1, the J gene TRBJ2-7, with 8 bases aligning to TRBD1. Germline CDR1 reads KGHDR; CDR2 reads SFDVKD. V lost 4 bases to trimming and J lost 3 bases; unmatched junction nucleotides: 7. The CDR3 totals 15 residues.

V gene TRBV7-2 combines with J gene TRBJ2-7; unclear D gene. Trimming took 6 bases from V and 2 from J, leaving 17 bases between them. The CDR3 loop spans 15 amino acids. The germline V gene has CDR1 SGHTA and CDR2 FQGNSA. The CDR3 region has the DNA TGTGCCAGCAGGCAAACATCCGGCGGTCCCTACGAGCAGTACTTC. This encodes CASRQTSGGPYEQYF.